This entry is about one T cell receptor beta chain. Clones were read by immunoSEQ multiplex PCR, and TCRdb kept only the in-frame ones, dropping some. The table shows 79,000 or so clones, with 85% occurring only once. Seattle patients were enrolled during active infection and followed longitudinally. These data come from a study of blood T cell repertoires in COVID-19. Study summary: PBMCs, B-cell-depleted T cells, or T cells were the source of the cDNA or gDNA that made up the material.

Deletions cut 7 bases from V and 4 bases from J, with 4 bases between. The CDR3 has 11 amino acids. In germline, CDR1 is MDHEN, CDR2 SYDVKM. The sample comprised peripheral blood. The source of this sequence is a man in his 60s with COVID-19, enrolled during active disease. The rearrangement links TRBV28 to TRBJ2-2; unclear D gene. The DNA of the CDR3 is TGTGCCAGCACGTTCACCGGGGAGCTGTTTTTT. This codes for CASTFTGELFF.